The entry that follows covers one TCR beta chain sequence. The antigen is undetermined. This sample is part of a study of blood T cells in healthy people across ages. Findings of the study overall: It was the long-lived donors that had more naive CD4+ cells and higher diversity than aged donors.

Individuals who donated were healthy Caucasians from Russia aged roughly 6 to 90. V was clipped by 10 bases and J by 2 bases, with 13 bases between them. The CDR3 is made up of 13 amino acids. Germline V CDR1 and CDR2: SGHTA, FQGNSA. Together with a sample-barcoded 5' primer, a J-beta primer mix was included in a second PCR lasting about 7 to 12 cycles. TCRdb re-derived calls from the 5' RACE reads in MiXCR, one entry per CDR3 protein. The sample includes 1.5 million to 2 million distinct CDR3 sequences, 28% of them seen just once. V usage is TRBV7-2 and J usage is TRBJ2-3, with D possibly matching TRBD2 (6 bases). The sequenced material came from blood. This sequence was found in a woman between 25 and 40 years old in good health. The CDR3 bases are TGTGCCACCAAGTGGGGGGTCACAGATACGCAGTATTTT. Translating it yields CATKWGVTDTQYF.